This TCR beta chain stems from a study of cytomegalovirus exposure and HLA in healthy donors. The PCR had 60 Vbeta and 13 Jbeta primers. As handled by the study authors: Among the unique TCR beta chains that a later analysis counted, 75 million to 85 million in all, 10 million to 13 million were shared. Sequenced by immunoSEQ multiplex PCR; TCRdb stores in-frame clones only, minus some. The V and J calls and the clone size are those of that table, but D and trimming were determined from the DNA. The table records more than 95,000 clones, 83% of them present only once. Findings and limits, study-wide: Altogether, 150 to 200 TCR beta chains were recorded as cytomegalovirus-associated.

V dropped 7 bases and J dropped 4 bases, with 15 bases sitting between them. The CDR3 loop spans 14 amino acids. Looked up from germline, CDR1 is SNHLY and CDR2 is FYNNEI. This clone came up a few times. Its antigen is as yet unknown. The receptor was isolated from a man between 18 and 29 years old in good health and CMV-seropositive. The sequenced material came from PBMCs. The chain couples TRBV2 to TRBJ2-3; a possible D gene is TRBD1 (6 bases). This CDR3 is CASTLQGTADTQYF. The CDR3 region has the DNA TGTGCCAGCACACTACAGGGTACCGCAGATACGCAGTATTTT.